The 9 T cell receptor beta chains below all came from one sample that was sequenced in a study of blood T cell repertoires in COVID-19. Data came from immunoSEQ multiplex PCR; TCRdb stores just in-frame clones and leaves some out. The data contain around 260,000 clones, about 87% of them seen just once; the ten biggest clones take up roughly 10%. Sample: peripheral blood. These receptors all come from a woman in her 70s with COVID-19, enrolled during active disease.

This clone turned up a few times. V is TRBV3-1 (or the pseudogene TRBV3-2) and J is TRBJ2-7, with a tentative D call TRBD2 (6 bases). Germline lookup yields CDR1 LGHDT and CDR2 YNNKEL (reference sequence). The CDR3 is 13 residues long. Trimming stripped 1 base from V and 6 bases from J, with 10 bases between. The CDR3, as DNA: TGTGCCAGCAGCCAAGTTGGAGGGATCGAGCAGTACTTC. It specifies CASSQVGGIEQYF.

Remarks on this clone: In the same sample, other DNA sequences code for this CDR3. The rearrangement uses TRBV18 and TRBJ2-5, with D possibly matching TRBD2 (5 bases). This CDR3 contains 12 residues. The V end was cut by 3 bases, the J end by 5 bases, with 7 bases between. Germline V gives CDR1 KGHSH, CDR2 LQKENI. CDR3 region: CASSPTGETQYF. CDR3 nucleotide sequence: TGTGCCAGCTCACCTACGGGGGAGACCCAGTACTTC.

This rearrangement joins TRBV20-1 to TRBJ2-4; no clear D. This CDR3 is 11 amino acids long. Germline V gene sequence: CDR1 DFQATT, CDR2 SNEGSKA (reference sequence). V was pared by 3 bases and J by 9 bases, with 9 bases between. Here the CDR3 DNA reads TGCAGTGCTAGGGCTAGTCTCATTCAGTACTTC. Translated, it gives CSARASLIQYF.

The genes are TRBV3-1 (or the pseudogene TRBV3-2) and TRBJ1-1; D is ambiguous. Between the trimmed V and J ends, which lost 4 bases and 4 bases, there was a span of 7 bases. CDR1 is LGHDT and CDR2 is YNNKEL in the germline V gene (reference sequence). The CDR3 has 12 residues. The CDR3 loop is CASSPEGTEAFF. The CDR3 nucleotides are TGTGCCAGCAGCCCTGAGGGCACTGAAGCTTTCTTT.

The gene calls are TRBV7-9 and TRBJ2-7; a possible D gene is TRBD2 (6 bases). Germline CDR1 SEHNR, CDR2 FQNEAQ (reference sequence). Trimming removed 0 bases from V and 1 base from J, with 7 bases in between. This CDR3 has 14 amino acids. The CDR3 sequence: CASSLASGSYEQYF. The CDR3 region has the DNA TGTGCCAGCAGCTTAGCTAGCGGATCCTACGAGCAGTACTTC.

This chain links TRBV4-2 with TRBJ2-3; no definite D call. The CDR3 runs to 15 residues. V lost 0 bases to trimming and J lost 2 bases, with 9 bases between them. Germline V gene sequence: CDR1 LGHNA, CDR2 YNFKEQ. The CDR3 sequence is CASSQDRQYTDTQYF. The CDR3 region has the DNA TGTGCCAGCAGCCAAGATCGTCAGTACACAGATACGCAGTATTTT.

The chain recombines TRBV4-1 with TRBJ2-1; D not resolved. The V end lost 2 bases, the J end lost 0 bases, and 11 bases lay between the germline ends. Per the germline V gene, CDR1 is MGHRA and CDR2 is YSYEKL. The CDR3 consists of 16 residues. The CDR3 DNA follows: TGCGCCAGCAGCCAAATAGACTTAGTCTCCTACAATGAGCAGTTCTTC. Its translation is CASSQIDLVSYNEQFF.

This clone has a single count. The V and J genes are TRBV5-8 and TRBJ1-1; no clear D gene. The CDR3 runs to 13 residues. The V gene's germline CDR1 is SGHTS and CDR2 YDEGEE. The V and J ends lost 4 bases and 1 base respectively, with 8 bases between them. CDR3 protein: CASSTYGNTEAFF. For the CDR3, the DNA is TGTGCCAGCAGCACCTACGGGAACACTGAAGCTTTCTTT.

V is TRBV18 and J is TRBJ1-2; D is possibly TRBD1 (5 bases). This CDR3 comprises 14 residues. The V gene's germline CDR1 is KGHSH and CDR2 LQKENI. Trimming took 3 bases from V and 7 from J, leaving 15 bases between them. CDR3 nucleotide sequence: TGTGCCAGCTCACCGAGCAGGGAAACCAGTGGCTACACCTTC. Amino acids: CASSPSRETSGYTF.